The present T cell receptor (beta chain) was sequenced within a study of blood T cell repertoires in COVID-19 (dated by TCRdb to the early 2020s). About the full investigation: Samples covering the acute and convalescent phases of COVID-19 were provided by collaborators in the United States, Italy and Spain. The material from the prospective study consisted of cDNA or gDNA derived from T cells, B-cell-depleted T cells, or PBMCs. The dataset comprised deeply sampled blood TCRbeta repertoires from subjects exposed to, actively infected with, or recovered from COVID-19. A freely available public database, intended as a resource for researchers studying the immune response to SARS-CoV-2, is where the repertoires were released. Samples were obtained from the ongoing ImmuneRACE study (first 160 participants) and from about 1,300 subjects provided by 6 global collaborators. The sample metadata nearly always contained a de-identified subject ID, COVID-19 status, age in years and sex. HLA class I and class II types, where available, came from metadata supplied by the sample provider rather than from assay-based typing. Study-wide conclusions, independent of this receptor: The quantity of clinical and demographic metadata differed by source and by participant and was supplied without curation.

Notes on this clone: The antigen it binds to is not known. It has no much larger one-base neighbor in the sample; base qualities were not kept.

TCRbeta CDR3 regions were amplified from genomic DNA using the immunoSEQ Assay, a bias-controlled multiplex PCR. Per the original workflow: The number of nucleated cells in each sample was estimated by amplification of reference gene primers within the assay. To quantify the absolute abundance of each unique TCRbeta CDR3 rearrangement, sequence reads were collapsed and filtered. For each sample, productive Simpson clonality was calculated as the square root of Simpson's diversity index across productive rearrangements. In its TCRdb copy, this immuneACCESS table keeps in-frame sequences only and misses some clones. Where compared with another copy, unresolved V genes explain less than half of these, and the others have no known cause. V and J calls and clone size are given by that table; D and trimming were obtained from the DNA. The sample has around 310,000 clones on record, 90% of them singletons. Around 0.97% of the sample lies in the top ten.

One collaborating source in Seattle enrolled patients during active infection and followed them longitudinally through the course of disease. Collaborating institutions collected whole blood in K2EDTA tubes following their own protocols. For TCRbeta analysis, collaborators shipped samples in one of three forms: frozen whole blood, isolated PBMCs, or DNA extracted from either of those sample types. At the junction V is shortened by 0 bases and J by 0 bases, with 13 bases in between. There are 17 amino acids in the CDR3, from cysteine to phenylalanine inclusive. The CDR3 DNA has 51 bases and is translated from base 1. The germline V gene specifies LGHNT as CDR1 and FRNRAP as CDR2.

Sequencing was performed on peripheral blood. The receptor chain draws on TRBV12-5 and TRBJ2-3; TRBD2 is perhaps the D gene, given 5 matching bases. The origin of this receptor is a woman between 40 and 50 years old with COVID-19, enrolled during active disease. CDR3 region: CASGLVLGRGSTDTQYF. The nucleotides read TGTGCTAGTGGTTTGGTACTTGGTCGGGGTAGCACAGATACGCAGTATTTT.